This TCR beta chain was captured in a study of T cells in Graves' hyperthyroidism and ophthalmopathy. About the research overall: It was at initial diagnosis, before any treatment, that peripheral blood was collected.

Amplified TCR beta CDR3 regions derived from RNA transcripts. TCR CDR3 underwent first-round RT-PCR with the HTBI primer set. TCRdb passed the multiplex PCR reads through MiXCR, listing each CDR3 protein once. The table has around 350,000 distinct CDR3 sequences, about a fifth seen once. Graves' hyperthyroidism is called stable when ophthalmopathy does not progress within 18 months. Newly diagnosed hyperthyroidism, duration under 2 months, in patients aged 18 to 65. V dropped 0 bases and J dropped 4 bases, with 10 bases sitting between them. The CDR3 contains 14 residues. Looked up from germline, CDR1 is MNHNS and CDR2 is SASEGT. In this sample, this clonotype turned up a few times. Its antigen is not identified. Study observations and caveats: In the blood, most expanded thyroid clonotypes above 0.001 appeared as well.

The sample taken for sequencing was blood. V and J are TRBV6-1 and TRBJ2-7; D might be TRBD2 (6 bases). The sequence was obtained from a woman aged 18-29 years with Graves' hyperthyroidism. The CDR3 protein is CASSEAWGLYEQYF. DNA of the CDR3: TGTGCCAGCAGTGAAGCGTGGGGACTGTACGAGCAGTACTTC.